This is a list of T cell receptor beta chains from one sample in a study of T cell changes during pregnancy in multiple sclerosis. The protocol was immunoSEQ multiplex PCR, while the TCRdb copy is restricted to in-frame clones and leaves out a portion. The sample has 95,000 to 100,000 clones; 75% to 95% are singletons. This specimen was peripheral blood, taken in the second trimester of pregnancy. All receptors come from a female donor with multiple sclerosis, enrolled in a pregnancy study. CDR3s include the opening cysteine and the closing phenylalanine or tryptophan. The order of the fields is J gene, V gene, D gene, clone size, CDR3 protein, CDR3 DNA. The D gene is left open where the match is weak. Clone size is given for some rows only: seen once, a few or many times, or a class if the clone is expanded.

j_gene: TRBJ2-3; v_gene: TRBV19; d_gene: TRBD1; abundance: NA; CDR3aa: CASRPTGSTDTQYF; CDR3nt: TGTGCCAGTAGACCGACAGGGAGCACAGATACGCAGTATTTT
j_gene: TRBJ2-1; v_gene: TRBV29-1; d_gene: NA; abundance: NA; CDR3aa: CSVDISSYNEQFF; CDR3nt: TGCAGCGTTGATATCAGCTCCTACAATGAGCAGTTCTTC
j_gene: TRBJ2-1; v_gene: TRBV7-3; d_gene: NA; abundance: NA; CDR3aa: CASSLSLSSYNEQFF; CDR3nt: TGTGCCAGCAGCTTAAGCTTGAGCTCCTACAATGAGCAGTTCTTC
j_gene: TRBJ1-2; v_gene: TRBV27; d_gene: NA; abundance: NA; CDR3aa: CASSQLGTRTNYGYTF; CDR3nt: TGTGCCAGCAGTCAACTTGGGACTCGTACTAACTATGGCTACACCTTC
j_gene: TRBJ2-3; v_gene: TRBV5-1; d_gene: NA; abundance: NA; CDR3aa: CASSLGGASTDTQYF; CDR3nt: TGCGCCAGCAGCCTTGGAGGGGCTAGCACAGATACGCAGTATTTT
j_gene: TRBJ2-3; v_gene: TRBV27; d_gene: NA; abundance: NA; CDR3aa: CASSLGDLALDTQYF; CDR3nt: TGTGCCAGCAGTTTAGGGGATCTAGCGCTCGATACGCAGTATTTT
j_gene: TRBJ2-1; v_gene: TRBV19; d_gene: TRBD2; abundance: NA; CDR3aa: CASSKGTSGSNEQFF; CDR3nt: TGTGCCAGTAGTAAAGGGACTAGCGGGAGCAATGAGCAGTTCTTC
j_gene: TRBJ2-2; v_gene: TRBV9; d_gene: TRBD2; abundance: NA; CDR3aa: CASSVDSGLKNTGELFF; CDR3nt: TGTGCCAGCAGCGTAGACTCGGGACTAAAAAACACCGGGGAGCTGTTTTTT
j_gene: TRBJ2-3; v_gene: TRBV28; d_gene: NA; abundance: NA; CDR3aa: CASSFLTDTQYF; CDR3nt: TGTGCCAGCAGTTTCCTAACAGATACGCAGTATTTT
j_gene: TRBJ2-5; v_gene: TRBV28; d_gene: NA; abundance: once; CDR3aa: CASSIQLGGGQETQYF; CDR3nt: TGTGCCAGCAGTATCCAATTAGGGGGGGGACAAGAGACCCAGTACTTC
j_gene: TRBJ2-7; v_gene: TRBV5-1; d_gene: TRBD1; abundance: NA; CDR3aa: CASSRDSYEQYF; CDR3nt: TGCGCCAGCAGCAGGGACAGCTACGAGCAGTACTTC
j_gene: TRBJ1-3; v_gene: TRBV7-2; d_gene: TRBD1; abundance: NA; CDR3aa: CASSLAGQGTGNTIYF; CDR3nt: TGTGCCAGCAGCTTAGCGGGACAGGGGACTGGAAACACCATATATTTT
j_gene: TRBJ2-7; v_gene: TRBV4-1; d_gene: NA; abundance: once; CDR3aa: CASSQGSQGSYEQYF; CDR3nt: TGCGCCAGCAGCCAAGGGTCACAGGGATCCTACGAGCAGTACTTC
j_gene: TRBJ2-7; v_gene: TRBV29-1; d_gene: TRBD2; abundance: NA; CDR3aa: CSVDLAGGYEQYF; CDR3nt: TGCAGCGTTGATCTAGCGGGCGGCTACGAGCAGTACTTC
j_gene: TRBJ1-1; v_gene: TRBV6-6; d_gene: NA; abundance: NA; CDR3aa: CASTLRNTEAFF; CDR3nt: TGTGCCAGCACGTTGCGGAACACTGAAGCTTTCTTT
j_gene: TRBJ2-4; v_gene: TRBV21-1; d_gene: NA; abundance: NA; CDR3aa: CASSKNAEAGPEDF; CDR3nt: TGTGCCAGCAGCAAAAACGCCGAGGCGGGCCCAGAGGACTTC
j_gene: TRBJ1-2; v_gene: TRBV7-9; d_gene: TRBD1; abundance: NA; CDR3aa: CASSLEGDRGRELGGYTF; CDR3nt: TGTGCCAGCAGCTTAGAGGGGGACAGGGGGCGCGAGCTAGGCGGCTACACCTTC
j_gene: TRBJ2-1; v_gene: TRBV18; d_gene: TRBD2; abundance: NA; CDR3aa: CASSRGTSGSRFF; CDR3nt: TGTGCCAGCTCACGGGGGACTAGCGGGAGTAGGTTCTTC
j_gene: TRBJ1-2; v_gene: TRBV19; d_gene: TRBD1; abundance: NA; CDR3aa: CASTDGDSFVSRGYTF; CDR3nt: TGTGCCAGTACCGATGGGGACAGTTTCGTATCGCGTGGCTACACCTTC
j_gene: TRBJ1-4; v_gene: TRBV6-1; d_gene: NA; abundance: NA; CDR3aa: CASSEGGKGRGLFF; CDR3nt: TGTGCCAGCAGTGAAGGTGGAAAGGGGCGGGGACTGTTTTTT
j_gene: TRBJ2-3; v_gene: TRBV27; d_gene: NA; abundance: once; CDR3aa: CASSLGAADTQYF; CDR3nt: TGTGCCAGCAGTTTAGGGGCGGCAGATACGCAGTATTTT
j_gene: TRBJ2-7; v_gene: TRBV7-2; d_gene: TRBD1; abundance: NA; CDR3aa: CASSVESGQGAYEQYF; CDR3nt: TGTGCCAGCAGCGTAGAGTCGGGACAGGGGGCCTACGAGCAGTACTTC
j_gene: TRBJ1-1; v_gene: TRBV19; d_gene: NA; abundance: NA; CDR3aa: CASKSGGLEAFF; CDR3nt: TGTGCCAGCAAATCAGGTGGGCTTGAAGCTTTCTTT
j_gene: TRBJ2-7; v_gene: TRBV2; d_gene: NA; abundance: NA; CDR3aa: CASSMLPYEQYF; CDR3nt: TGTGCCAGCAGCATGCTACCCTACGAGCAGTACTTC
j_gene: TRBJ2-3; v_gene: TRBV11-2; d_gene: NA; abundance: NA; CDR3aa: CASSFVFTITDTQYF; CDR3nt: TGTGCCAGCAGCTTCGTGTTCACAATCACAGATACGCAGTATTTT
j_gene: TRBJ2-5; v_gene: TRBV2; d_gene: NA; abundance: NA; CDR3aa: CASSSGTGKETQYF; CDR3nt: TGTGCCAGCAGTTCCGGGACTGGCAAAGAGACCCAGTACTTC
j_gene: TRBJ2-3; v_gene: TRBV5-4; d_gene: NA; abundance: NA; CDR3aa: CASTSGGTTDTQYF; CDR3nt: TGTGCCAGCACCTCTGGCGGTACCACAGATACGCAGTATTTT
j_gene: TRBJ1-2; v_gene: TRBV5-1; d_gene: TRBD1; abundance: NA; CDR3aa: CASSLGQEGYTF; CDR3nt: TGCGCCAGCAGCTTAGGACAGGAGGGCTACACCTTC
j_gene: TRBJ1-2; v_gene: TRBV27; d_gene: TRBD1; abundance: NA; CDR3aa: CASRAGGYYGYTF; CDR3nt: TGTGCCAGCAGGGCAGGGGGCTACTATGGCTACACCTTC
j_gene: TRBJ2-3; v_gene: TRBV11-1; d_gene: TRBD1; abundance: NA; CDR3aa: CASSLGGTGSDTQYF; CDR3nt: TGTGCCAGCAGCTTAGGTGGGACAGGGTCCGATACGCAGTATTTT
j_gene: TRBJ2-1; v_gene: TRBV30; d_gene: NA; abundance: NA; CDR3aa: CAWSVSFRRPHNEQFF; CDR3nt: TGTGCCTGGAGTGTAAGTTTCCGGCGGCCACACAATGAGCAGTTCTTC
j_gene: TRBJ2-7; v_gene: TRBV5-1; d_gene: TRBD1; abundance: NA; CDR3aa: CASSLASTGVLVEQYF; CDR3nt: TGCGCCAGCAGCTTGGCCTCAACAGGGGTTTTGGTCGAGCAGTACTTC
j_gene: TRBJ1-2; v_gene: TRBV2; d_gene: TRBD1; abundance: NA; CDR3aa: CASSTRGQNYGYTF; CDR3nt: TGTGCCAGCAGTACCAGGGGACAGAACTATGGCTACACCTTC
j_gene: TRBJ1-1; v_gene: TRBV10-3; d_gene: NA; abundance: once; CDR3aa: CAISDLQGTDTEAFF; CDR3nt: TGTGCCATCAGTGACCTACAGGGTACTGACACTGAAGCTTTCTTT
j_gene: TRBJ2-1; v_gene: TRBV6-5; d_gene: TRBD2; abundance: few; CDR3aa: CASRGGSENEQFF; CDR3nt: TGTGCCAGCCGGGGAGGGTCAGAGAATGAGCAGTTCTTC
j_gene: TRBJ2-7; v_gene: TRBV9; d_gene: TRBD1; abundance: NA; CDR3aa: CASSRGLTYEQYF; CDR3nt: TGTGCCAGCAGCAGGGGGCTCACCTACGAGCAGTACTTC
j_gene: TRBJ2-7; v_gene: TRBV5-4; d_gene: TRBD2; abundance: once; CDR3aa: CASSPSLAGGYEQYF; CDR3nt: TGTGCCAGCAGCCCTTCTTTGGCGGGAGGATACGAGCAGTACTTC
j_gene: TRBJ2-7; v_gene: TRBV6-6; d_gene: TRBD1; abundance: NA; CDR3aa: CASSSSNRGYEQYF; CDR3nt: TGTGCCAGCAGCTCCTCCAACAGGGGCTACGAGCAGTACTTC
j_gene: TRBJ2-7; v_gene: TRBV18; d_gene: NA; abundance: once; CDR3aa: CASSPLGGASYEQYF; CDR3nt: TGTGCCAGCTCGCCTCTGGGGGGGGCCTCCTACGAGCAGTACTTC
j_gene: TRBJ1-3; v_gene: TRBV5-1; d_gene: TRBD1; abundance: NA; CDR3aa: CASGMTGDLNTIYF; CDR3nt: TGCGCCAGCGGCATGACAGGGGATCTAAACACCATATATTTT
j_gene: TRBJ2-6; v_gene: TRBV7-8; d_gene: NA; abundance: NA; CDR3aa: CASSLERESPTGANVLTF; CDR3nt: TGTGCCAGCAGCTTAGAGAGGGAATCACCCACCGGGGCCAACGTCCTGACTTTC
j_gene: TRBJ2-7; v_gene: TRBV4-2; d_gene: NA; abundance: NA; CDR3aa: CASSQEGRTNEQYF; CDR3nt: TGTGCCAGCAGCCAAGAAGGGAGGACTAACGAGCAGTACTTC
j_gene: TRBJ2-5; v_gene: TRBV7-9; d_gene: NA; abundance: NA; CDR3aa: CASSMGHPQETQYF; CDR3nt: TGTGCCAGCAGCATGGGACACCCTCAAGAGACCCAGTACTTC
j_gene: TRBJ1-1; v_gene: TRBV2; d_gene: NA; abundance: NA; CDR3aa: CAVGGQRNTEAFF; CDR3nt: TGTGCCGTCGGTGGACAGAGGAACACTGAAGCTTTCTTT